What follows are 16 T cell receptor beta chains derived from one specimen sequenced in a study of T cell changes during pregnancy in multiple sclerosis. Generated by immunoSEQ multiplex PCR, the TCRdb table keeps only in-frame clones and is missing some. The profile shows around 92,000 clones, around 93% of them singletons. The sequencing used peripheral blood, collected in the third trimester of pregnancy. The origin of the receptors is a female donor with multiple sclerosis, enrolled in a pregnancy study.

The chain recombines TRBV7-2 with TRBJ2-2; 7 positions agree with TRBD1. The CDR3 length is 15 residues. Trimming cost V 5 bases and J 5 bases; bases outside gene matches: 8. Germline lookup yields CDR1 SGHTA and CDR2 FQGNSA. DNA for the CDR3: TGTGCCAGCAGCCCGACAGGGAAAGGTACCGGGGAGCTGTTTTTT. It translates to CASSPTGKGTGELFF.

The rearrangement links TRBV5-4 to TRBJ2-4, with 9 bases that match TRBD1. Germline lookup yields CDR1 SGHNT and CDR2 YYREEE (reference sequence). This CDR3 has 16 residues. V gave up 3 bases and J gave up 9 bases; unmatched junction bases: 13. The CDR3 here is CASSSAGQGRAGIQYF. CDR3 nucleotide sequence: TGTGCCAGCAGCTCCGCGGGACAGGGAAGGGCTGGCATTCAGTACTTC.

The chain combines TRBV18 with TRBJ2-7, with D hard to call. The germline V and J ends were trimmed by 1 base and 3 bases, with 7 bases remaining between them. The CDR3 is made up of 13 amino acids. Germline lookup yields CDR1 KGHSH and CDR2 LQKENI. CDR3 nucleotides: TGTGCCAGCTCACCACTGGAGTTCTACGAGCAGTACTTC. Encoded protein: CASSPLEFYEQYF. The full variable domain, its missing parts supplied by reference TRBV18 and TRBJ2-7, is NAGVMQNPRHLVRRRGQEARLRCSPMKGHSHVYWYRQLPEEGLKFMVYLQKENIIDESGMPKERFSAEFPKEGPSILRIQQVVRGDSAAYFCASSPLEFYEQYFGPGTRLTVT.

V gene TRBV28 combines with J gene TRBJ1-5; D perhaps matches TRBD1 (5 bases). Trimming pared 8 bases from V and 6 bases from J, leaving 17 bases between. Germline CDR1 and CDR2: MDHEN and SYDVKM. This CDR3 is built from 14 residues. CDR3 bases: TGTGCCAGCGGGGCGACCACCCGGAGTCAGCCCCAGCATTTT. Amino acid sequence: CASGATTRSQPQHF. Combining the CDR3 with reference TRBV28 and TRBJ1-5 gives the whole variable domain DVKVTQSSRYLVKRTGEKVFLECVQDMDHENMFWYRQDPGLGLRLIYFSYDVKMKEKGDIPEGYSVSREKKERFSLILESASTNQTSMYLCASGATTRSQPQHFGDGTRLSIL.

The chain carries TRBV7-6 and TRBJ2-2, with 11 bases that match TRBD2. The CDR3 extends over 17 amino acids. J was trimmed by 3 bases and V by 5 bases; bases with no gene match: 8. Per germline, CDR1 SGHVS and CDR2 FNYEAQ. This CDR3 reads CASSHNRLAGYTGELFF. DNA of the CDR3: TGTGCCAGCAGCCACAATAGACTAGCGGGGTACACCGGGGAGCTGTTTTTT.

The chain couples TRBV4-1 to TRBJ1-2; possibly TRBD1 for D (5 bases). The CDR3 consists of 13 residues. Between the trimmed V and J ends, which lost 4 bases and 7 bases, there was a span of 13 bases. Germline V lookup: CDR1 MGHRA, CDR2 YSYEKL. The CDR3 sequence: CASSPAGRVGYTF. The CDR3 nucleotides read TGCGCCAGCAGCCCCGCGGGGCGGGTTGGCTACACCTTC.

The chain employs TRBV5-1 and TRBJ1-1; D remains unclear. CDR1 is SGHRS and CDR2 is YFSETQ in the germline V gene. Trimming took off 4 bases at V and 0 bases at J, with 10 bases between the two ends. The CDR3 is made up of 14 amino acids. The CDR3 region has the DNA TGCGCCAGCAGCCCCGGGAAGGTGAACACTGAAGCTTTCTTT. Translating it yields CASSPGKVNTEAFF.

The V gene is TRBV5-6, the J gene TRBJ2-1; TRBD2 matches 7 bases. V gave up 3 bases and J gave up 9 bases; unmatched junction bases: 9. CDR3 size: 14 residues. Germline V CDR1 and CDR2: SGHDT, YYEEEE. CDR3 bases: TGTGCCAGCAGCTCGGTGATGAGGGAGGGTGAGCAGTTCTTC. Residues: CASSSVMREGEQFF. Variable domain in full (rest from reference TRBV5-6 and TRBJ2-1): DAGVTQSPTHLIKTRGQQVTLRCSPKSGHDTVSWYQQALGQGPQFIFQYYEEEERQRGNFPDRFSGHQFPNYSSELNVNALLLGDSALYLCASSSVMREGEQFFGPGTRLTVL.

The chain uses TRBV15 and TRBJ1-2, with 8 bases that match TRBD1. The CDR3 sequence is 16 residues long. Germline loops: CDR1 LNHNV, CDR2 YYDKDF (reference sequence). The V and J ends lost 3 bases and 3 bases, in that order; junction bases with no gene match: 9. CDR3 coding DNA: TGTGCCACCAGCAGCGCCGACAGGGGAGCGGACTATGGCTACACCTTC. It yields the protein CATSSADRGADYGYTF.

The chain recombines TRBV19 with TRBJ2-1; TRBD2 aligns across 10 bases. The CDR3 contains 18 residues. The germline V gene has CDR1 LNHDA and CDR2 SQIVND (reference sequence). Losses at the gene ends were 1 base for V and 9 bases for J; bases not matched to a gene: 15. Written as DNA, the CDR3 is TGTGCCAGTAGTATAGTGGTAGCGGGAGGCCCCTATCGGTTTGAGCAGTTCTTC. It yields the protein CASSIVVAGGPYRFEQFF.

This chain joins TRBV28 and TRBJ1-5; 9 bases are a match to TRBD1. Germline V gives CDR1 MDHEN, CDR2 SYDVKM. The CDR3 contains 15 residues. The ends lost 4 bases at V and 5 bases at J; junction bases unmatched: 6. CDR3 in amino acids: CASSYRDRAYQPQHF. The CDR3 region has the DNA TGTGCCAGCAGTTACCGGGACAGGGCATATCAGCCCCAGCATTTT.

The J gene is TRBJ2-5, the V gene TRBV4-2; 11 bases are shared with TRBD2. CDR1 and CDR2 from the germline V gene are LGHNA and YNFKEQ. The CDR3 has 16 amino acids. Trimming removed 1 base from V and 5 bases from J; junction bases left unmatched: 6. DNA of the CDR3: TGTGCCAGCAGCCAAGCCACTAGCGGGAGAGCTGAGACCCAGTACTTC. Encoded protein: CASSQATSGRAETQYF.

This chain uses TRBV7-6 with TRBJ2-5; TRBD2 agrees at 8 bases. V trimming: 0 bases; J trimming: 4 bases; junction bases outside the gene matches: 1. The V gene's germline CDR1 is SGHVS and CDR2 FNYEAQ. The CDR3 extends over 14 amino acids. The CDR3, as DNA: TGTGCCAGCAGCTTAGCGGCGGGGGGAGAGACCCAGTACTTC. Translation: CASSLAAGGETQYF.

CDR3 nucleotides: TGTGCCAGCGGGACTAGCGGGAGGTCCTACAATGAGCAGTTCTTC. This sequence encodes CASGTSGRSYNEQFF. V gene TRBV28 combines with J gene TRBJ2-1, with 15 bases identical to TRBD2. Germline CDR1 is MDHEN and CDR2 is SYDVKM. This CDR3 spans 15 amino acids. V dropped 8 bases and J dropped 1; count of bases not matched to a gene: 0.

Concerning this clone itself: Compared with germline, one end of the junction differs, possibly owing to a read error. V usage is TRBV7-2 and J usage is TRBJ1-2; D unresolved. The CDR3 contains 12 residues. In germline, CDR1 is SGHTA, CDR2 FQGNSA. DNA of the CDR3: TGTGCCAGCAACTTAGCCGACGGGGGCTACACCTTC. This encodes CASNLADGGYTF.

On this clone: At one end the junction does not follow the germline gene, possibly because of a read error. The genes are TRBV7-7 and TRBJ2-5; possibly TRBD2 for D (5 bases). CDR3 length equals 11 residues. From germline, CDR1 is SSHAT and CDR2 FNYEAQ (reference sequence). CDR3 bases: TGTGCTAGCAGCTCCGGAGGGACCCAGTACTTC. Encoded protein: CASSSGGTQYF. Looking up the rest from reference TRBV7-7 and TRBJ2-5 gives the full variable domain: GAGVSQSPRYKVTKRGQDVTLRCDPISSHATLYWYQQALGQGPEFLTYFNYEAQPDKSGLPSDRFSAERPEGSISTLTIQRTEQRDSAMYRCASSSGGTQYFGPGTRLLVL.